The TCR beta chain under discussion was sequenced for a study of T cells of healthy individuals. This clonotype showed up many times. TCRdb reprocessed the 5' RACE reads via MiXCR and lists one record per CDR3 protein. This sample has just over 40,000 distinct CDR3 sequences, with more than 4.5% found just once. The V gene's germline CDR1 is MNHNS and CDR2 SASEGT. V was trimmed by 2 bases and J by 3 bases, leaving 11 bases between them. The CDR3 is made up of 15 amino acids. The source of this sequence is a human donor in good health. V is TRBV6-1 and J is TRBJ1-5; D gene ambiguous. The CDR3 DNA is TGTGCCAGCAGTGAAATCGGCAGCATCAATCAGCCCCAGCATTTT. It translates to CASSEIGSINQPQHF.